This is a list of T cell receptor beta chains from one sample in a study of T cells in Graves' hyperthyroidism and ophthalmopathy. TCRdb re-derived calls from the multiplex PCR reads in MiXCR, one entry per CDR3 protein. The sample lists roughly 56,000 distinct CDR3 sequences; around half were seen once. The sample was blood. The receptors were sampled from a woman aged 30 to 39 with Graves' ophthalmopathy. Both conserved end residues are part of each CDR3. Each record gives: J gene, CDR3 length, clone size, D gene, V gene, CDR3 DNA, CDR3 protein. The D gene is left open where the match is weak. Size is omitted from some rows. Given values are once, few, many or a class for expanded clones.

j_gene: TRBJ2-7
len: 12
abundance: NA
d_gene: NA
v_gene: TRBV20-1
CDR3nt: TGCAGTGCTAGAGACCAGGCGGACGAGCAGTACTTC
CDR3aa: CSARDQADEQYF

j_gene: TRBJ2-3
len: 17
abundance: NA
d_gene: NA
v_gene: TRBV28
CDR3nt: TGTGCCAGCAGTTCCCCCCACGGGGTAATGGGCGCAGATACGCAGTATTTT
CDR3aa: CASSSPHGVMGADTQYF

j_gene: TRBJ2-7
len: 12
abundance: NA
d_gene: NA
v_gene: TRBV3-1
CDR3nt: TGTGCCAGCAGCCAAGGCACTTTGCAGCAGTACTTC
CDR3aa: CASSQGTLQQYF

j_gene: TRBJ1-5
len: 14
abundance: NA
d_gene: NA
v_gene: TRBV20-1
CDR3nt: TGCAGTGCTACGATAGCGGGCGTGGATCAGCCCCAGCATTTT
CDR3aa: CSATIAGVDQPQHF

j_gene: TRBJ2-5
len: 11
abundance: NA
d_gene: NA
v_gene: TRBV7-3
CDR3nt: TGTGCCAGCAGCTCCTGGGGGACCCAGTACTTC
CDR3aa: CASSSWGTQYF

j_gene: TRBJ2-7
len: 14
abundance: NA
d_gene: TRBD2
v_gene: TRBV15
CDR3nt: TGTGCCACCAGTGAGGGTAGCGGGAGCTACGAGCAGTACTTC
CDR3aa: CATSEGSGSYEQYF

j_gene: TRBJ2-1
len: 16
abundance: many
d_gene: NA
v_gene: TRBV27
CDR3nt: TGTGCCAGCAGCCCCTCCGTCTTAAGCTCCTACAATGAGCAGTTCTTC
CDR3aa: CASSPSVLSSYNEQFF

j_gene: TRBJ1-2
len: 16
abundance: many
d_gene: TRBD1
v_gene: TRBV12-3/TRBV12-4
CDR3nt: TGTGCCAGCAGACAGCCGACAGGGGTGGGGGACTATGGCTACACCTTC
CDR3aa: CASRQPTGVGDYGYTF

j_gene: TRBJ2-7
len: 14
abundance: once
d_gene: TRBD1
v_gene: TRBV29-1
CDR3nt: TGCAGCGTTGGACCGGGACAGGGTGGCTACGAGCAGTACTTC
CDR3aa: CSVGPGQGGYEQYF

j_gene: TRBJ1-4
len: 14
abundance: NA
d_gene: NA
v_gene: TRBV10-3
CDR3nt: TGTGCCATCAGTGAGTCCCCGGGGCACGAAAAACTGTTTTTT
CDR3aa: CAISESPGHEKLFF

j_gene: TRBJ1-1
len: 16
abundance: NA
d_gene: TRBD1
v_gene: TRBV19
CDR3nt: TGTGCCAGTAGTCATCCGGGTGGGACAGCGAACACTGAAGCTTTCTTT
CDR3aa: CASSHPGGTANTEAFF

j_gene: TRBJ2-5
len: 17
abundance: many
d_gene: TRBD2
v_gene: TRBV5-4
CDR3nt: TGTGCCAGCAGCCTGACTAGCGGGAGAGGAGGAATAGAGACCCAGTACTTC
CDR3aa: CASSLTSGRGGIETQYF

j_gene: TRBJ2-7
len: 14
abundance: NA
d_gene: NA
v_gene: TRBV30
CDR3nt: TGTGCCTGGAGTGACCGGGACGGACTTTACGAGCAGTACTTC
CDR3aa: CAWSDRDGLYEQYF

j_gene: TRBJ2-5
len: 13
abundance: NA
d_gene: NA
v_gene: TRBV5-1
CDR3nt: TGCGCCAGCAGCTTGGTTGGAGGAGAGACCCAGTACTTC
CDR3aa: CASSLVGGETQYF

j_gene: TRBJ2-1
len: 13
abundance: many
d_gene: NA
v_gene: TRBV19
CDR3nt: TGTGCCAGTAGTAAAGGGATCGCGAATGAGCAGTTCTTC
CDR3aa: CASSKGIANEQFF

j_gene: TRBJ1-1
len: 14
abundance: NA
d_gene: TRBD1
v_gene: TRBV19
CDR3nt: TGTGCCAGTAGTAGACAGGGTATGAACACTGAAGCTTTCTTT
CDR3aa: CASSRQGMNTEAFF

j_gene: TRBJ2-1
len: 16
abundance: once
d_gene: TRBD2
v_gene: TRBV10-3
CDR3nt: TGTGCCATCAGCTTAGCGGGAGGGCCAAATAGGAATGAGCAGTTCTTC
CDR3aa: CAISLAGGPNRNEQFF

j_gene: TRBJ2-1
len: 15
abundance: many
d_gene: TRBD2
v_gene: TRBV11-2
CDR3nt: TGTGCCAGCAGCTCCCAAGCGGGAGTGAGATCTGAGCAGTTCTTC
CDR3aa: CASSSQAGVRSEQFF

j_gene: TRBJ2-3
len: 16
abundance: many
d_gene: TRBD2
v_gene: TRBV7-7
CDR3nt: TGTGCTAGCAGCTTAGTAGCGGGAGGGAGCACAGATACGCAGTATTTT
CDR3aa: CASSLVAGGSTDTQYF

j_gene: TRBJ2-7
len: 13
abundance: NA
d_gene: TRBD1
v_gene: TRBV9
CDR3nt: TGTGCCAGCAGCTGGACAGGGGTTCGTTTCATAGACTTC
CDR3aa: CASSWTGVRFIDF

j_gene: TRBJ2-5
len: 14
abundance: many
d_gene: NA
v_gene: TRBV7-9
CDR3nt: TGTGCCAGCAGCCCACGGACTCCCCAAGAGACCCAGTACTTC
CDR3aa: CASSPRTPQETQYF

j_gene: TRBJ2-2
len: 14
abundance: NA
d_gene: TRBD2
v_gene: TRBV10-2
CDR3nt: TGTGCCAGCAGACCTCAGGGGACTAGCGGGAAACTGTTTTTT
CDR3aa: CASRPQGTSGKLFF

j_gene: TRBJ1-5
len: 13
abundance: NA
d_gene: NA
v_gene: TRBV29-1
CDR3nt: TGCAGCTCATTACCTCATAGCAATCAGCCCCAGCATTTT
CDR3aa: CSSLPHSNQPQHF

j_gene: TRBJ1-2
len: 15
abundance: many
d_gene: NA
v_gene: TRBV6-5
CDR3nt: TGTGCCAGCAGTTACTCCGGGGTTTCTAACTATGGCTACACCTTC
CDR3aa: CASSYSGVSNYGYTF

j_gene: TRBJ2-7
len: 18
abundance: many
d_gene: NA
v_gene: TRBV11-2
CDR3nt: TGTGCCAGCAGCTTTGGAGACTATACAGGGAACCCCTTCTACGAGCAGTACTTC
CDR3aa: CASSFGDYTGNPFYEQYF

j_gene: TRBJ2-1
len: 16
abundance: many
d_gene: TRBD2
v_gene: TRBV4-1
CDR3nt: TGCGCCAGCAGCCAAGATGGGACTAGCGGGACCATTCGGCAGTTCTTC
CDR3aa: CASSQDGTSGTIRQFF

j_gene: TRBJ1-6
len: 16
abundance: many
d_gene: NA
v_gene: TRBV9
CDR3nt: TGTGCCAGCAGCGTAGATTACCGCTCCTATAATTCACCCCTCCACTTT
CDR3aa: CASSVDYRSYNSPLHF

j_gene: TRBJ2-1
len: 13
abundance: NA
d_gene: TRBD2
v_gene: TRBV10-3
CDR3nt: TGTGCCATCAGGGGACTAGCGGGCAATGAGCAGTTCTTC
CDR3aa: CAIRGLAGNEQFF

j_gene: TRBJ2-1
len: 15
abundance: medium-sized
d_gene: NA
v_gene: TRBV7-3
CDR3nt: TGTGCCAGCAGCTTAACGGCGAGCTCCTACAATGAGCAGTTCTTC
CDR3aa: CASSLTASSYNEQFF

j_gene: TRBJ2-7
len: 16
abundance: NA
d_gene: NA
v_gene: TRBV15
CDR3nt: TGTGCCACCAGCAGAGATCCGGAGTTTAGGTTTGGCGAGCAGTACTTC
CDR3aa: CATSRDPEFRFGEQYF

j_gene: TRBJ2-1
len: 15
abundance: once
d_gene: TRBD2
v_gene: TRBV9
CDR3nt: TGTGCCAGCACTCCGAGCGGGGTCAGCTGGGATGAGCAGTTCTTC
CDR3aa: CASTPSGVSWDEQFF

j_gene: TRBJ1-5
len: 15
abundance: many
d_gene: TRBD1
v_gene: TRBV6-1
CDR3nt: TGTGCCAGCAGTACGACAGGGTTCCTAAATCAGCCCCAGCATTTT
CDR3aa: CASSTTGFLNQPQHF

j_gene: TRBJ2-7
len: 16
abundance: many
d_gene: NA
v_gene: TRBV28
CDR3nt: TGTGCCAGCAGTCCCCCGGGACATAGGAGCTCCTACGAGCAGTACTTC
CDR3aa: CASSPPGHRSSYEQYF

j_gene: TRBJ2-7
len: 15
abundance: NA
d_gene: NA
v_gene: TRBV21-1
CDR3nt: TGTGCCAGCAGCAACGGACAGGGAGCAGTGTACAAGCAGTACTTC
CDR3aa: CASSNGQGAVYKQYF

j_gene: TRBJ2-1
len: 17
abundance: NA
d_gene: TRBD2
v_gene: TRBV14
CDR3nt: TGTGCCAGCAGCCGCAGCCCATCAGCGGGATCCTACAATGAGCAGTTCTTC
CDR3aa: CASSRSPSAGSYNEQFF